The 8 T cell receptor beta chains below come from one sample, sequenced in a study of T cells in women clearing cervical HPV infection. Clones were sequenced by immunoSEQ multiplex PCR, and TCRdb holds only the in-frame ones, with some missing. In all, the sample yields 30,000 to 35,000 clones. The sequencing input was blood buffy coat. The source of these receptors is a woman between 18 and 70 years old with a cervical HPV16 infection that either progressed to CIN3+ or cleared (not recorded which).

Comment on this clone: The read terminates 3 residues ahead of where the CDR3 ends, so the germline J gene completes it. The rearrangement uses TRBV19 and TRBJ2-3; 8 nucleotides match TRBD2. Trimming removed 3 bases from V and 6 bases from J; junction bases left unmatched: 8. Germline-derived CDR1 and CDR2 are LNHDA and SQIVND (reference sequence). This CDR3 spans 15 amino acids. CDR3: CASSIGGATTDTQYF. CDR3 DNA, as far as it was read: TGTGCCAGTAGTATCGGGGGGGCGACCACGGATACG.

Of note for this clone: Sequencing ends 3 residues short of the CDR3 end; the germline J gene provides the rest. J is TRBJ2-2 and V is TRBV12-3 or TRBV12-4; tentatively, D is TRBD1 (6 bases). This CDR3 contains 15 residues. V lost 7 bases to trimming and J lost 1 base, with 13 bases between them. The CDR3 reads CASNTGTLNTGELFF. The CDR3 DNA, read in part, is TGTGCCAGCAATACCGGGACATTGAACACCGGGGAG.

CDR3: CASSPDRGQSPLHF. The CDR3 bases that were read are TGTGCCAGCAGCCCAGACAGGGGACAATCACCC. The rearrangement joins TRBV7-2 to TRBJ1-6; 8 positions match TRBD1. Read sequence stops 3 residues before the CDR3 end, and the germline J gene provides the missing end. This CDR3 is 14 amino acids long. Trimming removed 5 bases from V and 10 bases from J; junction bases left unmatched: 7. The V gene's germline CDR1 is SGHTA and CDR2 FQGNSA. Combining the CDR3 with reference TRBV7-2 and TRBJ1-6 gives the whole variable domain GAGVSQSPSNKVTEKGKDVELRCDPISGHTALYWYRQSLGQGLEFLIYFQGNSAPDKSGLPSDRFSAERTGGSVSTLTIQRTQQEDSAVYLCASSPDRGQSPLHFGNGTRLTVT.

As regards this clone: The read is 3 residues too short to cover the CDR3 end, so that end is filled in from the germline J gene. V gene TRBV7-2 combines with J gene TRBJ1-1; 7 bases line up with TRBD1. The ends lost 6 bases at V and 5 bases at J; junction bases unmatched: 9. Germline CDR1 reads SGHTA; CDR2 reads FQGNSA. CDR3 length equals 14 residues. The CDR3 DNA, read in part, is TGTGCCAGCAGGCCAGACAGGGTGGGTACTGAA. This sequence encodes CASRPDRVGTE. The entire CDR3 protein is CASRPDRVGTEAFF.

Comments on this clone: From the germline J gene comes the end of the CDR3, since the read stops 3 residues before it. This rearrangement joins TRBV19 to TRBJ2-7; 13 positions match TRBD2. Germline CDR1 reads LNHDA; CDR2 reads SQIVND (reference sequence). V lost 6 bases and J lost 5; bases outside the gene matches: 4. This CDR3 is 14 amino acids long. The DNA read from the CDR3 is TGTGCCAGTAGAGGACTAGCGGGAGTCGACGAG. Protein product: CASRGLAGVDE. The whole CDR3 protein is CASRGLAGVDEQYF.

Comments on this clone: The read ends 3 residues early relative to the CDR3; the germline J gene fills the gap. J is TRBJ2-3 and V is TRBV7-3, with TRBD1 as a possible D gene (7 bases). The length of the CDR3 is 15 residues. Germline CDR1 reads SGHTA; CDR2 reads FQGTGA. The V end lost 5 bases, the J end lost 7 bases, and 19 bases lay between the germline ends. Incomplete CDR3 DNA: TGTGCCAGCAGCGACCCAGGGGGGAGTGCGAATACG. It translates to CASSDPGGSANT. The CDR3 in full is CASSDPGGSANTQYF. The variable domain in full, with the rest retrieved from reference TRBV7-3 and TRBJ2-3, is GAGVSQTPSNKVTEKGKYVELRCDPISGHTALYWYRQSLGQGPEFLIYFQGTGAADDSGLPNDRFFAVRPEGSVSTLKIQRTERGDSAVYLCASSDPGGSANTQYFGPGTRLTVL.

A note on this clone: Germline is not matched at one junction end, which may reflect a read error. The read finishes 3 residues shy of the CDR3 end, and the germline J gene is used to complete it. This sequence joins TRBV2 and TRBJ2-5; D possibly corresponds to TRBD2 (5 bases). Germline V gene data show CDR1 as SNHLY and CDR2 as FYNNEI. The CDR3 is 14 amino acids. The DNA read from the CDR3 is TGTGCCAGCAGTGGAGGGCAACCCCAAGGGACC. Translation: CASSGGQPQGT. The CDR3 in its entirety is CASSGGQPQGTQYF.

As concerns this clone: Read sequence stops 3 residues before the CDR3 end, and the germline J gene provides the missing end. The chain recombines TRBV11-2 with TRBJ1-1; D uncertain. Germline V gives CDR1 SGHAT, CDR2 FQNNGV. The CDR3 totals 13 residues. V lost 0 bases, J lost 7 bases, and 9 bases lay in between. CDR3 DNA, as far as it was read: TGTGCCAGCAGCTTAGAGCTCGGTAGTGAA. Amino acids: CASSLELGSE. The full-length CDR3 reads as CASSLELGSEAFF. Full variable domain (missing parts from reference TRBV11-2 and TRBJ1-1): EAGVAQSPRYKIIEKRQSVAFWCNPISGHATLYWYQQILGQGPKLLIQFQNNGVVDDSQLPKDRFSAERLKGVDSTLKIQPAKLEDSAVYLCASSLELGSEAFFGQGTRLTVV.